The next 18 T cell receptor beta chains were all read from a single sample in a study of T-cell reconstitution after alpha-beta-depleted transplantation in children. The authors prepared the TCRbeta library with unique molecular identifiers. TCRdb re-called the PCR reads with MiXCR, one entry per CDR3 protein. This table holds about 97,000 distinct CDR3 sequences, 4.5% to 7.5% found once. The specimen was PBMCs, mostly from graft donor cells, collected 60 days after TCRalphabeta/CD19-depleted stem cell transplant. These TCRs come from a female patient between 2 and 15 years old who had a stem cell transplant for Fanconi anemia, so the T cells may come from the graft donor.

This clonotype was counted ten times or more. The CDR3 DNA follows: TGTGCCACCATGACTAGCGGGCAGACCCAGTACTTC. Its protein product is CATMTSGQTQYF. The genes are TRBV6-5 and TRBJ2-5; 10 nucleotides line up with TRBD2. The V gene end was trimmed by 10 bases and the J gene end by 6 bases; junction bases not matched to a gene: 5. The CDR3 has 12 residues. Germline CDR1 is MNHEY and CDR2 is SVGAGI.

This clonotype was found many times. This rearrangement joins TRBV20-1 to TRBJ2-3, with D hard to call. Germline V gives CDR1 DFQATT, CDR2 SNEGSKA (reference sequence). V lost 3 bases, J lost 7 bases, and 14 bases lay in between. CDR3 size: 13 residues. The CDR3 protein is CSARPVALNTQYF. Written as DNA, the CDR3 is TGCAGTGCTAGGCCCGTGGCCCTAAATACGCAGTATTTT.

With regard to this clonotype: Possible read error: a much larger clone is one base away. The chain couples TRBV9 to TRBJ2-2, with D perhaps matching TRBD1 or TRBD2 (7 bases each). Germline CDR1 and CDR2: SGDLS and YYNGEE. The CDR3 contains 14 residues. CDR3 sequence (DNA): TGTGCCAGCAGCGAGGGACAGTGGGGCGGGGGGCTGTTTTTT. Translated: CASSEGQWGGGLFF.

This clonotype was recorded at least ten times. This chain connects TRBV7-9 to TRBJ2-1; 9 bases are shared with TRBD2. CDR1 is SEHNR, CDR2 FQNEAQ, per germline (reference sequence). V shed 1 base, J shed 9 bases, and the junction held 10 bases outside the gene matches. The CDR3 is made up of 16 amino acids. The CDR3 sequence is CASSLVAGAPYVEQFF. The DNA of the CDR3 is TGTGCCAGCAGCTTAGTAGCGGGGGCCCCGTATGTTGAGCAGTTCTTC.

This clonotype was seen only a few times. The V and J genes are TRBV7-3 and TRBJ2-3; possible D gene TRBD2, 5 bases. Germline lookup yields CDR1 SGHTA and CDR2 FQGTGA. The length of the CDR3 is 15 residues. Between the trimmed V and J ends, which lost 1 base and 1 base, there was a span of 9 bases. In DNA, the CDR3 is TGTGCCAGCAGCTTAAACCTAGCCCGCACAGATACGCAGTATTTT. Translation: CASSLNLARTDTQYF.

This clonotype appeared a few times. This chain joins TRBV7-8 and TRBJ2-7, with D possibly TRBD1 on 7 matching bases. This CDR3 has 14 residues. Per germline, CDR1 SGHVS and CDR2 FQNEAQ. The V and J ends lost 7 bases and 2 bases respectively, with 15 bases between them. In DNA, the CDR3 is TGTGCCAGCACCGGGGGACAGCGCCCCTACGAGCAGTACTTC. This gives the protein CASTGGQRPYEQYF.

This clonotype was counted at least ten times. V usage is TRBV7-9 and J usage is TRBJ1-1; 7 bases are shared with TRBD1. J was trimmed by 2 bases and V by 1 base; bases with no gene match: 4. Germline CDR1 and CDR2: SEHNR and FQNEAQ (reference sequence). The CDR3 is 15 amino acids. The CDR3 DNA follows: TGTGCCAGCAGCTTAGGGTCAGGGGGAAACACTGAAGCTTTCTTT. Protein sequence: CASSLGSGGNTEAFF.

This clonotype was found many times. The genes are TRBV29-1 and TRBJ2-1; 8 bases line up with TRBD2. This CDR3 is 15 amino acids long. Looked up from germline, CDR1 is SQVTM and CDR2 is ANQGSEA. Trimming cost V 1 base and J 6 bases; bases outside gene matches: 8. CDR3 loop: CSVEAGGPVFNEQFF. The CDR3 DNA is TGCAGCGTTGAAGCGGGAGGGCCGGTTTTCAATGAGCAGTTCTTC.

This clonotype was counted at least ten times. The chain couples TRBV28 to TRBJ2-5; D unresolved. Per the germline V gene, CDR1 is MDHEN and CDR2 is SYDVKM. Trimming cost V 8 bases and J 3 bases, with 7 bases left between them. This CDR3 comprises 11 residues. The CDR3 region is CASREEETQYF. The CDR3 nucleotides are TGTGCCAGCCGAGAAGAAGAGACCCAGTACTTC.

At least ten counts were recorded for this clonotype. The chain employs TRBV7-9 and TRBJ2-3; no clear D gene. CDR3 length equals 11 residues. V was pared by 3 bases and J by 6 bases, with 4 bases between. Germline lookup yields CDR1 SEHNR and CDR2 FQNEAQ (reference sequence). CDR3 in amino acids: CASSFADTQYF. CDR3 coding DNA: TGTGCCAGCAGCTTTGCGGATACGCAGTATTTT.

The chain combines TRBV20-1 with TRBJ2-7; D is unclear. The length of the CDR3 is 13 residues. In germline, CDR1 is DFQATT, CDR2 SNEGSKA (reference sequence). V was cut by 6 bases and J by 2 bases, with 14 bases left in between. CDR3 in DNA: TGCAGTGCGTTAACTGATCGCGCCTACGAGCAGTACTTC. Its translation is CSALTDRAYEQYF.

This clonotype came up many times. This chain joins TRBV20-1 and TRBJ2-3; the match to TRBD1 covers 11 bases. From germline, CDR1 is DFQATT and CDR2 SNEGSKA (reference sequence). This CDR3 comprises 14 residues. Trimming cost V 6 bases and J 8 bases; bases outside gene matches: 10. CDR3 amino acids: CSASGQGAQGTQYF. DNA for the CDR3: TGCAGTGCCAGTGGACAGGGGGCGCAGGGTACGCAGTATTTT.

This clonotype was seen at least ten times. The chain links TRBV20-1 to TRBJ2-5; 10 bases are a match to TRBD2. Trimming cost V 5 bases and J 5 bases; bases outside gene matches: 5. The CDR3 covers 13 residues. CDR1 and CDR2 (germline): DFQATT, SNEGSKA (reference sequence). The CDR3 DNA reads as TGCAGTGCTTTTAGCGGGAGGTGGGAGACCCAGTACTTC. Residues: CSAFSGRWETQYF.

This clonotype was detected only a few times. This sequence joins TRBV20-1 and TRBJ2-5, with D possibly TRBD2 on 6 matching bases. The CDR3 sequence is 15 residues long. Trimming took 0 bases from V and 2 from J, leaving 13 bases between them. Germline values: CDR1 DFQATT, CDR2 SNEGSKA (reference sequence). The CDR3 reads CSARDARLVQETQYF. The CDR3 DNA reads TGCAGTGCTAGAGATGCCCGACTAGTTCAAGAGACCCAGTACTTC.

This clonotype was observed many times. V and J are TRBV30 and TRBJ2-2; TRBD2 matches at 13 bases. Per the germline V gene, CDR1 is GTSNPN and CDR2 is SVGIG (reference sequence). Losses at the gene ends were 2 bases for V and 4 bases for J; bases not matched to a gene: 7. The length of the CDR3 is 17 residues. CDR3: CAWSLLAGGGGTGELFF. The CDR3 nucleotides read TGTGCCTGGAGTTTACTAGCGGGGGGGGGCGGCACCGGGGAGCTGTTTTTT.

This sequence joins TRBV20-1 and TRBJ2-4, with D maybe TRBD2 (7 bases). Germline V CDR1 and CDR2: DFQATT, SNEGSKA (reference sequence). V was trimmed by 3 bases and J by 0 bases, leaving 21 bases between them. The CDR3 extends over 18 amino acids. The CDR3 DNA reads TGCAGTGCTAGGGGGGGGCTGAGGGCTACGCTAGCCAAAAACATTCAGTACTTC. Translating gives CSARGGLRATLAKNIQYF.

This clonotype was seen ten or more times. The rearrangement joins TRBV19 to TRBJ2-6; D not resolved. Germline V gene lookup returns CDR1 LNHDA and CDR2 SQIVND (reference sequence). This CDR3 comprises 16 residues. Between the trimmed V and J ends, which lost 2 bases and 1 base, there was a span of 9 bases. The CDR3 DNA follows: TGTGCCAGTAGTATATTGTGGAAGTCTGGGGCCAACGTCCTGACTTTC. This sequence encodes CASSILWKSGANVLTF.

This chain links TRBV5-6 with TRBJ1-1; 7 bases map to TRBD1. The V gene end was trimmed by 5 bases and the J gene end by 1 base; junction bases not matched to a gene: 8. The CDR3 loop spans 15 amino acids. In germline, CDR1 is SGHDT, CDR2 YYEEEE. The CDR3 loop reads CASSWMGQSNTEAFF. The CDR3 DNA reads as TGTGCCAGCAGTTGGATGGGACAGTCGAACACTGAAGCTTTCTTT.